This passage covers 32 T cell receptor beta chains from one sample sequenced in a study of read filtering for tumor transcriptome and immune sequencing. Molecular barcoded adaptors covering alpha/delta and beta/gamma chains were used on approximately 400 ng RNA. In TCRdb, the reads were re-called with MiXCR into one record per CDR3 protein. The data hold 40,000 to 50,000 distinct CDR3 sequences, with around 15% observed a single time. The material sequenced was a population of CD138-negative cells sorted from bone marrow. The receptor source for this set is a donor aged 40 or older with multiple myeloma.

The sample holds many counts of this clonotype. The chain links TRBV5-1 to TRBJ1-5, with D perhaps TRBD1 (6 bases). This CDR3 is 15 amino acids long. CDR1 SGHRS and CDR2 YFSETQ come from the germline V gene. The V and J ends lost 4 bases and 3 bases respectively, with 14 bases between them. This CDR3 is CASSPGQNFNQPQHF. The CDR3 nucleotides are TGCGCCAGCAGCCCTGGACAGAATTTCAATCAGCCCCAGCATTTT.

This clonotype was recorded only once. One end of the junction varies from germline; a read error may be responsible. V and J are TRBV7-3 and TRBJ2-6; 12 bases align to TRBD1. The CDR3 has 17 amino acids. Germline CDR1 and CDR2: SGHTA and FQGTGA. The CDR3 coding sequence is TGCGCCAGCAGCTATGGGACAGGGGGCGCTGGGGCCAACGTCCCGACTTTC. Translated: CASSYGTGGAGANVPTF.

Note on this clonotype: One end of the junction varies from germline; a read error may be responsible. The chain combines TRBV9 with TRBJ2-1, with 7 nucleotides matching TRBD1. The CDR3 sequence is 15 residues long. The germline CDR1 and CDR2 sequences are SGDLS and YYNGEE. In DNA form, the CDR3 reads TGTGCCAGCAGCGTAGGAGGGACAGTTAAGAATGGGCAGTTCTTC. Amino acids: CASSVGGTVKNGQFF.

This clonotype appeared many times. The J gene is TRBJ1-5, the V gene TRBV3-1; D is undetermined. The V end was cut by 0 bases, the J end by 2 bases, with 11 bases between. CDR1 LGHDT and CDR2 YNNKEL come from the germline V gene (reference sequence). The CDR3 contains 16 residues. CDR3: CASSQDRGQGNQPQHF. DNA for the CDR3: TGTGCCAGCAGCCAAGACCGCGGGCAGGGCAATCAGCCCCAGCATTTT.

In this sample, this clonotype turned up a few times. V is TRBV4-3 and J is TRBJ1-6; D is uncertain. The CDR3 totals 13 residues. Trimming left V 0 bases short and J 11 bases short, with 8 bases between. CDR1 and CDR2 (germline): LGHNA, YSLEER. This CDR3 is CASSQELDPPLHF. CDR3 nucleotides: TGCGCCAGCAGCCAAGAGTTAGATCCACCCCTCCACTTT.

As to this clonotype: No conserved phenylalanine or tryptophan ends this CDR3, so it is likely a read error. The chain links TRBV28 to TRBJ2-1; the match to TRBD2 covers 11 bases. Germline loops: CDR1 MDHEN, CDR2 SYDVKM. The CDR3 covers 15 residues. V was clipped by 3 bases and J by 8 bases; unmatched bases: 6. The CDR3 reads CASSFIAGGLDEQFL. CDR3 bases: TGTGCCAGCAGTTTTATAGCGGGAGGGCTGGATGAGCAGTTCTTA.

This clonotype was observed at least ten times. V is TRBV2 and J is TRBJ2-2; a weak D match, TRBD2 (5 bases). The germline V gene has CDR1 SNHLY and CDR2 FYNNEI. The CDR3 sequence is 14 residues long. Trimming cost V 8 bases and J 5 bases, with 15 bases left between them. CDR3 amino acids: CASGPLGSTGELFF. The CDR3, as DNA: TGTGCCAGCGGTCCTCTGGGGAGTACCGGGGAGCTGTTTTTT. Full variable domain (outside the CDR3, taken from reference TRBV2 and TRBJ2-2): EPEVTQTPSHQVTQMGQEVILRCVPISNHLYFYWYRQILGQKVEFLVSFYNNEISEKSEIFDDQFSVERPDGSNFTLKIRSTKLEDSAMYFCASGPLGSTGELFFGEGSRLTVL.

This clonotype is medium-sized in the sample. J is TRBJ2-1 and V is TRBV7-3; 12 positions agree with TRBD2. The CDR3 spans 15 residues. Germline assignment: CDR1 SGHTA and CDR2 FQGTGA. J gave up 4 bases and V 6 bases, and 4 bases lay outside the gene matches. CDR3 in DNA: TGTGCCAGCAGTCAGACTAGCGGGAGTTACAATGAGCAGTTCTTC. Its protein is CASSQTSGSYNEQFF. The variable domain in full, with the rest retrieved from reference TRBV7-3 and TRBJ2-1, is GAGVSQTPSNKVTEKGKYVELRCDPISGHTALYWYRQSLGQGPEFLIYFQGTGAADDSGLPNDRFFAVRPEGSVSTLKIQRTERGDSAVYLCASSQTSGSYNEQFFGPGTRLTVL.

The rearrangement links TRBV12-3 or TRBV12-4 to TRBJ2-5; D could derive from TRBD1 or TRBD2 (5 bases each). With 5 bases removed from V and 1 base from J, the gap between germline ends came to 20 bases. CDR3 length: 17 residues. Here the CDR3 DNA reads TGTGCCAGCAGTCAACCCAGAGGGGTGAGGGGCCAAGAGACCCAGTACTTC. Its protein is CASSQPRGVRGQETQYF.

This clonotype was detected ten times or more. The CDR3 loop is CASTQGRGTAFF. CDR3 nucleotides: TGTGCCAGCACCCAGGGGCGGGGGACGGCTTTCTTT. The chain joins TRBV3-2 to TRBJ1-1; the table's D call, TRBD1, was not checked against the DNA. TRBV3-2 is tagged as a pseudogene. The CDR3 extends over 12 amino acids.

In this sample, this clonotype turned up many times. This chain links TRBV6-5 with TRBJ1-5; D not resolved. Trimming pared 7 bases from V and 6 bases from J, leaving 16 bases between. The germline V gene encodes CDR1 MNHEY and CDR2 SVGAGI. The CDR3 sequence is 14 residues long. CDR3: CASMDGLEGQPQHF. The CDR3 DNA reads TGTGCCAGCATGGACGGCCTAGAGGGTCAGCCCCAGCATTTT.

At least ten counts were recorded for this clonotype. Here the CDR3 DNA reads TGCAGCGTTGTACAGGGCGGCACCGGGGAGCTGTTTTTT. Its protein is CSVVQGGTGELFF. The chain links TRBV29-1 to TRBJ2-2; tentative D call: TRBD1 (6 bases). The germline V gene has CDR1 SQVTM and CDR2 ANQGSEA. The CDR3 covers 13 residues. The V gene lost 4 bases and the J gene lost 4 bases, with 10 bases spanning the gap.

Only a few counts were recorded for this clonotype. Since a much larger clone is just one base distant, this may be a read error. The final CDR3 position lacks the conserved phenylalanine or tryptophan, pointing to a likely read error. This chain links TRBV6-1 with TRBJ1-4; D unresolved. V lost 6 bases and J 3 bases, leaving 11 bases between the germline ends. In germline, CDR1 is MNHNS, CDR2 SASEGT. This CDR3 spans 14 amino acids. The CDR3 bases are TGTGCCAGCAGACGTCCTGGACCTAATGAAAAACTGTTTTCT. The encoded protein is CASRRPGPNEKLFS.

This clonotype was detected many times. J is TRBJ1-5 and V is TRBV5-1; possible D gene TRBD1, 6 bases. The CDR3 spans 13 residues. The germline gives CDR1 SGHRS, CDR2 YFSETQ. V lost 5 bases and J lost 9, with 15 bases in between. CDR3 DNA: TGCGCCAGCAGAACAGGGTCGGGTGGGCCCCAGCATTTT. This codes for CASRTGSGGPQHF.

Details on this clonotype: A much larger clone sits a single nucleotide away, making a read error possible. The CDR3 bases are TGCGCCAGCAGCCTCGAGGGCCCCTCCTACAATGAGCAGTTCTTC. Its translation: CASSLEGPSYNEQFF. The chain couples TRBV5-1 to TRBJ2-1; D is possibly TRBD2 (5 bases). The CDR3 covers 15 residues. Trimming cost V 4 bases and J 0 bases, with 11 bases left between them. CDR1 and CDR2 (germline): SGHRS, YFSETQ.

This clonotype was seen many times. This chain uses TRBV19 with TRBJ2-3, with TRBD2 identical over 8 bases. CDR3 length: 13 amino acids. V was clipped by 7 bases and J by 4 bases; unmatched bases: 4. Germline CDR1 and CDR2: LNHDA and SQIVND (reference sequence). The CDR3 loop is CASKREWSDTQYF. The CDR3 nucleotides are TGTGCCAGTAAGCGGGAGTGGTCAGATACGCAGTATTTT. Together with reference TRBV19 and TRBJ2-3, the CDR3 gives the full variable domain: DGGITQSPKYLFRKEGQNVTLSCEQNLNHDAMYWYRQDPGQGLRLIYYSQIVNDFQKGDIAEGYSVSREKKESFPLTVTSAQKNPTAFYLCASKREWSDTQYFGPGTRLTVL.

This clonotype appeared many times. CDR3 loop: CASSQSGRDYEQYF. The CDR3 bases are TGCGCCAGCAGCCAAAGCGGGAGGGACTACGAGCAGTACTTC. The gene calls are TRBV4-1 and TRBJ2-7; 10 nucleotides agree with TRBD2. The length of the CDR3 is 14 residues. From germline, CDR1 is MGHRA and CDR2 YSYEKL. With V trimmed by 2 bases and J by 3 bases, 1 base remained unmatched.

The sample holds many counts of this clonotype. In DNA form, the CDR3 reads TGCAGTGCTTATCAGGGGTTTGGCAGTCAGCCCCAGCATTTT. It encodes CSAYQGFGSQPQHF. The chain couples TRBV20-1 to TRBJ1-5, with D possibly matching TRBD1 (6 bases). V dropped 5 bases and J dropped 6 bases, with 17 bases sitting between them. This CDR3 spans 14 amino acids. Germline V gene lookup returns CDR1 DFQATT and CDR2 SNEGSKA (reference sequence).

In this sample, this clonotype is medium-sized. In nucleotides, the CDR3 is TGTGCCAGCAACCGGGACAGCTCCACAGATACGCAGTATTTT. Protein sequence: CASNRDSSTDTQYF. The chain couples TRBV7-9 to TRBJ2-3; TRBD1 aligns across 7 bases. After removal of 7 bases from V and 2 bases from J, the junction contained 6 bases not matched to a gene. The CDR3 covers 14 residues. CDR1 SEHNR and CDR2 FQNEAQ come from the germline V gene (reference sequence).

This clonotype was observed many times. This chain uses TRBV20-1 with TRBJ2-7; D unresolved. The germline gives CDR1 DFQATT, CDR2 SNEGSKA (reference sequence). This CDR3 is built from 11 residues. V gave up 6 bases and J gave up 1 base, with 7 bases separating them. CDR3 nucleotides: TGCAGTGCCGAAATATCCTACGAGCAGTACTTC. Residues: CSAEISYEQYF.

Notes on this clonotype: A read error may be the cause here, since a much bigger clone is one base away. V gene TRBV25-1 combines with J gene TRBJ2-3; 10 bases line up with TRBD2. The CDR3 covers 18 residues. After removal of 5 bases from V and 7 bases from J, the junction contained 18 bases not matched to a gene. CDR1 MGHDK and CDR2 SYGVNS come from the germline V gene. CDR3 residues: CASSKDGSSGRATNTQYF. As DNA, the CDR3 is TGTGCCAGCAGTAAAGACGGGTCGAGCGGGAGGGCCACTAATACGCAGTATTTT.

In this sample, this clonotype turned up many times. The chain combines TRBV6-5 with TRBJ2-1; 7 nucleotides align to TRBD2. This CDR3 is built from 14 residues. Germline CDR1 is MNHEY and CDR2 is SVGAGI. After removal of 2 bases from V and 7 bases from J, the junction contained 5 bases not matched to a gene. The CDR3, as DNA: TGTGCCAGCAGTTACGGGACTACTGAAAATGAGCAGTTCTTC. Translation gives CASSYGTTENEQFF.

This clonotype appeared a few times. The J gene is TRBJ2-1, the V gene TRBV28, with D unclear. The CDR3 spans 10 residues. CDR1 and CDR2 from the germline V gene are MDHEN and SYDVKM. V was cut by 5 bases and J by 6 bases, with 2 bases left in between. CDR3 sequence reads: CASSVNEQFF. Here the CDR3 DNA reads TGTGCCAGCAGTGTCAATGAGCAGTTCTTC.

There are many counts of this clonotype. This chain links TRBV11-2 with TRBJ2-7, with unresolved D. This CDR3 contains 13 residues. Trimming left V 5 bases short and J 2 bases short, with 10 bases between. Germline V gives CDR1 SGHAT, CDR2 FQNNGV. CDR3: CASSPPPAYEQYF. The CDR3 nucleotides read TGTGCCAGCAGCCCCCCCCCCGCCTACGAGCAGTACTTC.

Notes on this clonotype: The junction and the germline gene differ at one end; a read error may be behind it. J is TRBJ2-1 and V is TRBV20-1, with D maybe TRBD2 (5 bases). This CDR3 has 11 residues. Germline CDR1 DFQATT, CDR2 SNEGSKA (reference sequence). The CDR3 loop is CSTSTNNEQFF. CDR3 nucleotide sequence: TGCAGTACTAGTACGAACAATGAGCAGTTCTTC.

This clonotype occurred many times. This chain uses TRBV6-2 or TRBV6-3 with TRBJ2-1; TRBD2 aligns across 7 bases. The CDR3 contains 16 residues. Germline loops: CDR1 MNHEY, CDR2 SVGEGT. V lost 8 bases to trimming and J lost 5 bases; unmatched junction nucleotides: 15. The chain's CDR3 is CASRSPKREINNEQFF. The CDR3 DNA follows: TGTGCCAGCCGATCCCCAAAGCGGGAAATCAACAATGAGCAGTTCTTC.

A note on this clonotype: One base separates it from a far larger clone, so it is likely a read error. V and J are TRBV6-5 and TRBJ1-1, with a possible D match to TRBD1 (6 bases). CDR1 is MNHEY and CDR2 is SVGAGI in the germline V gene. The ends were cut back, 4 bases at V and 1 base at J, with 16 bases in the middle. The CDR3 consists of 16 residues. CDR3 in amino acids: CASSSGAALGNTEAFF. The CDR3 DNA reads TGTGCCAGCAGTTCAGGGGCAGCTTTGGGGAACACTGAAGCTTTCTTT.

This clonotype came up many times. The V gene is TRBV5-4, the J gene TRBJ2-7; D not certain. The CDR3 extends over 13 amino acids. Germline CDR1 and CDR2: SGHNT and YYREEE (reference sequence). Trimming pared 9 bases from V and 3 bases from J, leaving 16 bases between. CDR3 amino acids: CATATPEGYEQYF. The DNA of the CDR3 is TGTGCCACAGCCACACCGGAAGGCTACGAGCAGTACTTC. The full variable domain, completed using reference TRBV5-4 and TRBJ2-7, is ETGVTQSPTHLIKTRGQQVTLRCSSQSGHNTVSWYQQALGQGPQFIFQYYREEENGRGNFPPRFSGLQFPNYSSELNVNALELDDSALYLCATATPEGYEQYFGPGTRLTVT.

With respect to this clonotype: A much larger clone differs from this one at a single base, so this may be a read error. The gene calls are TRBV7-2 and TRBJ2-1; tentatively, D is TRBD1 (5 bases). In germline, CDR1 is SGHTA, CDR2 FQGNSA. This CDR3 has 12 residues. CDR3 region: CASSLGGNKQFF. The CDR3 region has the DNA TGTGCCAGCAGCTTAGGGGGCAATAAGCAGTTCTTC.

This clonotype was counted ten times or more. This chain links TRBV11-2 with TRBJ2-7, with TRBD2 matching over 9 bases. V was pared by 7 bases and J by 4 bases, with 17 bases of the junction left unmatched. The CDR3 has 17 amino acids. The V gene's germline CDR1 is SGHAT and CDR2 FQNNGV. The CDR3, as DNA: TGTGCCAGCATACCGGGACTAGCCTCCCTTCGGGGGTACGAGCAGTACTTC. Protein sequence: CASIPGLASLRGYEQYF.

This clonotype was counted at least ten times. A far larger clone is one base from this, pointing to a likely read error. V is TRBV7-2 and J is TRBJ1-6; no firm D call. This CDR3 spans 13 amino acids. From germline, CDR1 is SGHTA and CDR2 FQGNSA. CDR3 in amino acids: CASSPTGSPEASF. CDR3 coding DNA: TGTGCCAGCAGCCCCACTGGCAGCCCTGAAGCTTCCTTT.

V is TRBV28 and J is TRBJ2-1; a weak D match, TRBD2 (5 bases). Trimming stripped 5 bases from V and 0 bases from J, with 11 bases between. Germline CDR1 MDHEN, CDR2 SYDVKM. CDR3 length: 15 amino acids. CDR3 in DNA: TGTGCCAGCAGTCCAAGCAGCGGCTCCTACAATGAGCAGTTCTTC. Translation gives CASSPSSGSYNEQFF.